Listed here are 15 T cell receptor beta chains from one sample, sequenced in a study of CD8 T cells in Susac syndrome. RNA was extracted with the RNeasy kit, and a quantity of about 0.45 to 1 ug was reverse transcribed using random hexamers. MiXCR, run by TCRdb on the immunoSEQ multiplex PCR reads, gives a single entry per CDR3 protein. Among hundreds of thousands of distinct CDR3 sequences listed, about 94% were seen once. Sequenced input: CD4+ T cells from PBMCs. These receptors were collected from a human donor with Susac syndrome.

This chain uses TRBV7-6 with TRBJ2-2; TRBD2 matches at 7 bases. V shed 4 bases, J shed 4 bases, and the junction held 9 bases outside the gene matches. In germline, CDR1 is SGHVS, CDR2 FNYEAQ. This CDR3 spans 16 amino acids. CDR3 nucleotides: TGTGCCAGCAGCTCGAGGGGCGGGGGAGCCACCGGGGAGCTGTTTTTT. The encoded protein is CASSSRGGGATGELFF. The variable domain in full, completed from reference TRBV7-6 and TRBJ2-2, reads GAGVSQSPRYKVTKRGQDVALRCDPISGHVSLYWYRQALGQGPEFLTYFNYEAQQDKSGLPNDRFSAERPEGSISTLTIQRTEQRDSAMYRCASSSRGGGATGELFFGEGSRLTVL.

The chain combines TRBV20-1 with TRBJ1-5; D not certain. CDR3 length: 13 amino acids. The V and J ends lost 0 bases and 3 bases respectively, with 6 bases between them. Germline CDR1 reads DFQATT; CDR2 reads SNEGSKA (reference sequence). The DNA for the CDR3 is TGCAGTGCTAGAGAGGAGTTCAATCAGCCCCAGCATTTT. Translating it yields CSAREEFNQPQHF.

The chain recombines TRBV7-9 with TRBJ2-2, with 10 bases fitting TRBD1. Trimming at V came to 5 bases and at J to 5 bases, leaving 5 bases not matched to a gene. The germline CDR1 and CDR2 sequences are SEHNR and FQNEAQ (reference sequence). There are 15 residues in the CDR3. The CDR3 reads CASSPRTGGTGELFF. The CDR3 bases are TGTGCCAGCAGCCCCCGGACAGGGGGGACCGGGGAGCTGTTTTTT.

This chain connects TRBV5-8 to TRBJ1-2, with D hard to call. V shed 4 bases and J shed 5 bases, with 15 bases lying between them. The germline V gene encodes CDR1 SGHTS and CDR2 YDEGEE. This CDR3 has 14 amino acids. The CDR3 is CASSATRLGYGYTF. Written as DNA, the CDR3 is TGTGCCAGCAGCGCCACGAGGCTGGGGTATGGCTACACCTTC.

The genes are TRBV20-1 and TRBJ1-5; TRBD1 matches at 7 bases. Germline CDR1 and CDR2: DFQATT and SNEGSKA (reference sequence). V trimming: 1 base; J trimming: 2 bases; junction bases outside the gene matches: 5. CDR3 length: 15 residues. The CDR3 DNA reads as TGCAGTGCTAGAGGTGGACAGGCCCGCAATCAGCCCCAGCATTTT. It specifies CSARGGQARNQPQHF.

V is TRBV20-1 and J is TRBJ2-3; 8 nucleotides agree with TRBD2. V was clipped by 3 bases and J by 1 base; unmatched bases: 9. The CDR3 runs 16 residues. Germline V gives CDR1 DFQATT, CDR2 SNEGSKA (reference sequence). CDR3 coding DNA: TGCAGTGCTAGCGCTCTCCCAGCGGGGGGCACAGATACGCAGTATTTT. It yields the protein CSASALPAGGTDTQYF.

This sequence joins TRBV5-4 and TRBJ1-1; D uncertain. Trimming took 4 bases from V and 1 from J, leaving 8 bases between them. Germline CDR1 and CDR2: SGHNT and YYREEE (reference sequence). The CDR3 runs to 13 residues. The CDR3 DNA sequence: TGTGCCAGCAGCCAAGGACCGAACACTGAAGCTTTCTTT. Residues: CASSQGPNTEAFF.

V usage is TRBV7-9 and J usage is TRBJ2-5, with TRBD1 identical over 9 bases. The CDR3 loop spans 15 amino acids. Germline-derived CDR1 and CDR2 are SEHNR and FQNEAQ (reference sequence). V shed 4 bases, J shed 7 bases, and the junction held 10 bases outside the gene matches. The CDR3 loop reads CASSSGTGTGGTQYF. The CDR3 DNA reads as TGTGCCAGCAGCTCCGGGACAGGGACTGGAGGGACCCAGTACTTC. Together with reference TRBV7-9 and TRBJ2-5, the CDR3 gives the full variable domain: DTGVSQNPRHKITKRGQNVTFRCDPISEHNRLYWYRQTLGQGPEFLTYFQNEAQLEKSRLLSDRFSAERPKGSFSTLEIQRTEQGDSAMYLCASSSGTGTGGTQYFGPGTRLLVL.

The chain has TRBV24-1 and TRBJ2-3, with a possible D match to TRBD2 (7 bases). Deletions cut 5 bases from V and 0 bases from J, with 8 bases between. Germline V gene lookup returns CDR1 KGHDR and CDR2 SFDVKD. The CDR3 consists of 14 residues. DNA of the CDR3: TGTGCCACCAGTGGGGGGGGCAGCACAGATACGCAGTATTTT. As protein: CATSGGGSTDTQYF.

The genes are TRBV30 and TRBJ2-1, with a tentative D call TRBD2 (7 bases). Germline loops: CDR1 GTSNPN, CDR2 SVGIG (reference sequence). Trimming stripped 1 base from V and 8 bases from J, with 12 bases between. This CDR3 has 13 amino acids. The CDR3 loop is CAWSAGGMDEQFF. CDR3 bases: TGTGCCTGGAGTGCGGGGGGCATGGATGAGCAGTTCTTC.

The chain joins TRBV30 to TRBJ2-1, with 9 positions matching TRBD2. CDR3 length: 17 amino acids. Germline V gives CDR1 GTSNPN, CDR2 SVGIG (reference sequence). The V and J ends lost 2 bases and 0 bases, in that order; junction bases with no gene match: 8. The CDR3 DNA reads TGTGCCTGGAGTCGGGCTAGCGGGACGAGCTCCTACAATGAGCAGTTCTTC. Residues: CAWSRASGTSSYNEQFF. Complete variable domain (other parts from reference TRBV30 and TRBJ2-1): SQTIHQWPATLVQPVGSPLSLECTVEGTSNPNLYWYRQAAGRGLQLLFYSVGIGQISSEVPQNLSASRPQDRQFILSSKKLLLSDSGFYLCAWSRASGTSSYNEQFFGPGTRLTVL.

The CDR3 bases are TGTGCCAGCAGCCCAGGAGGGACAGGGTCTAATGAGCAGTTCTTC. Translated, it gives CASSPGGTGSNEQFF. The chain carries TRBV3-1 and TRBJ2-1; 9 nucleotides line up with TRBD1. CDR3 length: 15 residues. Trimming removed 4 bases from V and 7 bases from J; junction bases left unmatched: 8. Germline CDR1 reads LGHDT; CDR2 reads YNNKEL (reference sequence).

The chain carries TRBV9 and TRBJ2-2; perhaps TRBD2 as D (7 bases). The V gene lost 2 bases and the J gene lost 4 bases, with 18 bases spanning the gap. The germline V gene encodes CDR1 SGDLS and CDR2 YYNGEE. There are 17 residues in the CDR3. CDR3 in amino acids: CASSVAPGGTTTGELFF. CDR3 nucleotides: TGTGCCAGCAGCGTTGCGCCCGGGGGGACAACCACCGGGGAGCTGTTTTTT.

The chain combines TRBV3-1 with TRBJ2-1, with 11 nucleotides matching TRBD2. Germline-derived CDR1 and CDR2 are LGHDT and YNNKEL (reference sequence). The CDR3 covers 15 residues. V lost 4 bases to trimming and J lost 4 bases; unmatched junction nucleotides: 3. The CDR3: CASSRGTSGYNEQFF. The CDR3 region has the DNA TGTGCCAGCAGCCGCGGGACTAGCGGTTACAATGAGCAGTTCTTC.

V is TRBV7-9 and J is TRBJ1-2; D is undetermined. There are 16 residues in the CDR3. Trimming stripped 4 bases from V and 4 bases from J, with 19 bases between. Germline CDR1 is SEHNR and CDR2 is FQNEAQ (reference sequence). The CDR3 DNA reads TGTGCCAGCAGCTCCCCCGGGCCCGGACGAAGCTATGGCTACACCTTC. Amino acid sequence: CASSSPGPGRSYGYTF.